The 21 T cell receptor beta chains presented below share a single source sample, sequenced in a study of cytomegalovirus exposure and HLA in healthy donors. The study ran its PCR with 60 Vbeta and 13 Jbeta primers. Sequencing used immunoSEQ multiplex PCR; TCRdb keeps in-frame clones, though not all of them. The repertoire holds approximately 100,000 clones, less than 10% seen once, with about 5% in the top ten. The sequencing input was PBMCs. The receptors originated from a man aged 50 or older in good health and CMV-seropositive.

This clone was observed a handful of times. The chain recombines TRBV5-1 with TRBJ2-7; 9 bases line up with TRBD1. The CDR3 sequence is 14 residues long. In germline, CDR1 is SGHRS, CDR2 YFSETQ. V lost 4 bases and J lost 2; bases outside the gene matches: 4. CDR3 coding DNA: TGCGCCAGCAGCACGGGACAGGGAGCCTACGAGCAGTACTTC. Amino acids: CASSTGQGAYEQYF.

This clone was found a few times. Germline and junction disagree at one end, which may indicate a read error. The gene calls are TRBV20-1 and TRBJ2-3; 8 bases match TRBD1. This CDR3 contains 11 residues. CDR1 is DFQATT and CDR2 is SNEGSKA in the germline V gene (reference sequence). This CDR3 reads CSAREDRATYF. The CDR3 DNA is TGCAGTGCTCGAGAGGACAGGGCAACGTATTTT.

The chain joins TRBV28 to TRBJ1-1; TRBD1 matches at 9 bases. The CDR3 runs 14 residues. Looked up from germline, CDR1 is MDHEN and CDR2 is SYDVKM. Trimming removed 4 bases from V and 11 bases from J; junction bases left unmatched: 11. CDR3 DNA: TGTGCCAGCAGTTCCCCGGGACAGGGAATGTACGCTTTCTTT. This encodes CASSSPGQGMYAFF.

This clone was recorded a few times. V usage is TRBV7-9 and J usage is TRBJ1-2; maybe TRBD1 (5 bases). Germline V gene lookup returns CDR1 SEHNR and CDR2 FQNEAQ (reference sequence). The CDR3 covers 14 residues. V gave up 5 bases and J gave up 8 bases, with 18 bases separating them. The CDR3 DNA is TGTGCCAGCAGCACGCCCGGGGGGTCGGGCGGCTACACCTTC. Its translation is CASSTPGGSGGYTF.

This clone turned up a few times. This chain links TRBV5-1 with TRBJ2-7, with 10 bases lining up with TRBD2. The CDR3 spans 19 residues. Germline trimming cut 4 bases from V and 2 bases from J; bases unmatched to any gene: 18. CDR1 SGHRS and CDR2 YFSETQ come from the germline V gene. CDR3 coding DNA: TGCGCCAGCAGCGCCGGGGACAGCCGATCTAGCGGGAGAACCTACGAGCAGTACTTC. It translates to CASSAGDSRSSGRTYEQYF.

Only a few counts were recorded for this clone. This sequence joins TRBV19 and TRBJ2-1, with 12 bases matching TRBD2. The CDR3 consists of 15 residues. Trimming cost V 4 bases and J 6 bases; bases outside gene matches: 4. From germline, CDR1 is LNHDA and CDR2 SQIVND (reference sequence). The CDR3 DNA sequence: TGTGCCAGTAGTAGACTAGCGGGAGAGCGCAATGAGCAGTTCTTC. Translation: CASSRLAGERNEQFF.

The table lists this clone with many counts. This rearrangement joins TRBV7-9 to TRBJ2-6; 8 bases align to TRBD1. Trimming at V came to 1 base and at J to 1 base, leaving 9 bases not matched to a gene. Germline V CDR1 and CDR2: SEHNR, FQNEAQ (reference sequence). This CDR3 contains 19 residues. CDR3 sequence: CASSLGGRGQPSGANVLTF. In DNA form, the CDR3 reads TGTGCCAGCAGCTTAGGCGGCAGGGGGCAACCTTCTGGGGCCAACGTCCTGACTTTC.

The rearrangement joins TRBV28 to TRBJ2-2; 11 nucleotides agree with TRBD2. This CDR3 is 15 amino acids long. Germline trimming cut 6 bases from V and 4 bases from J; bases unmatched to any gene: 4. Germline CDR1 MDHEN, CDR2 SYDVKM. The CDR3 region has the DNA TGTGCCAGCAGCACTAGCGGGAGAGGCACCGGGGAGCTGTTTTTT. It translates to CASSTSGRGTGELFF.

This clone was observed a handful of times. The rearrangement links TRBV5-4 to TRBJ1-4; 7 bases align to TRBD1. Looked up from germline, CDR1 is SGHNT and CDR2 is YYREEE (reference sequence). V was clipped by 4 bases and J by 8 bases; unmatched bases: 8. This CDR3 has 14 residues. CDR3 amino acids: CASSASGQFEKLFF. The CDR3 nucleotides are TGTGCCAGCAGCGCCTCGGGACAGTTCGAAAAACTGTTTTTT.

The count of this clone is one. The chain employs TRBV18 and TRBJ2-5; unclear D gene. The closer fit of TRBJ2-7 to the DNA end suggests the J call may be wrong. CDR1 is KGHSH, CDR2 LQKENI, per germline. This CDR3 comprises 13 residues. CDR3 sequence reads: CASSQYSDYEQYF. The DNA of the CDR3 is TGTGCCAGCTCACAGTATTCGGACTACGAGCAGTACTTC.

This sequence joins TRBV19 and TRBJ1-3, with 9 nucleotides matching TRBD1. The J segment lost 2 bases and the V segment lost 7 bases, leaving 12 bases of the junction unmatched. Germline loops: CDR1 LNHDA, CDR2 SQIVND (reference sequence). This CDR3 spans 17 amino acids. The CDR3 is CASTSGTGSFTGNTIYF. CDR3 coding DNA: TGTGCCAGTACCTCCGGGACAGGGTCATTCACTGGAAACACCATATATTTT.

This clone has only a few counts. The chain joins TRBV28 to TRBJ2-7; the match to TRBD1 covers 12 bases. The V segment lost 8 bases and the J segment 7 bases; nucleotides outside the gene matches: 9. Per the germline V gene, CDR1 is MDHEN and CDR2 is SYDVKM. The CDR3 runs 14 residues. This CDR3 is CASLPGQGAGEQYF. In DNA form, the CDR3 reads TGTGCCAGCCTTCCGGGACAGGGGGCGGGGGAGCAGTACTTC.

This clone was seen a handful of times. The chain couples TRBV29-1 to TRBJ1-1; 8 nucleotides align to TRBD1. CDR1 and CDR2 (germline): SQVTM, ANQGSEA. The J segment lost 4 bases and the V segment lost 7 bases, leaving 11 bases of the junction unmatched. This CDR3 region has 14 residues. Here the CDR3 reads CSGKQGEGSTEAFF. CDR3 DNA sequence: TGCAGCGGCAAACAGGGGGAGGGAAGCACTGAAGCTTTCTTT.

The chain employs TRBV28 and TRBJ2-7, with 8 bases matching TRBD1. The CDR3 length is 15 residues. Looked up from germline, CDR1 is MDHEN and CDR2 is SYDVKM. V trimming: 3 bases; J trimming: 2 bases; junction bases outside the gene matches: 6. The CDR3 spells CASSFGGTGPYEQYF. The CDR3 DNA follows: TGTGCCAGCAGTTTTGGCGGGACAGGCCCCTACGAGCAGTACTTC.

The chain links TRBV7-2 to TRBJ2-7; a weak D match, TRBD2 (6 bases). The V end was cut by 1 base, the J end by 7 bases, with 14 bases between. The CDR3 runs to 14 residues. Germline V CDR1 and CDR2: SGHTA, FQGNSA. For the CDR3, the DNA is TGTGCCAGCAGCTTAGTGGAGGGGCTAAGGGAGCAGTACTTC. It codes for CASSLVEGLREQYF.

With respect to this clone: The CDR3 ends on some other residue instead of the conserved phenylalanine or tryptophan, so this is likely a read error. The rearrangement links TRBV11-3 to TRBJ2-7, with 8 bases aligning to TRBD1. The CDR3 consists of 14 residues. Trimming removed 6 bases from V and 1 base from J; junction bases left unmatched: 5. Germline CDR1 SGHNT, CDR2 YENEEA. The CDR3 DNA reads TGTGCCAGCAGTTCAGGGGGCTCATCCTACGAGCAGTACCTC. Translated, it gives CASSSGGSSYEQYL.

This clone has a handful of counts. The CDR3 loop reads CASSFAGVTYEQYF. As DNA, the CDR3 is TGCGCCAGCAGCTTCGCGGGAGTGACCTACGAGCAGTACTTC. The V and J genes are TRBV5-1 and TRBJ2-7, with 7 bases fitting TRBD2. The CDR3 contains 14 residues. V was pared by 2 bases and J by 2 bases, with 4 bases of the junction left unmatched. The germline gives CDR1 SGHRS, CDR2 YFSETQ. The variable domain in full, with the rest retrieved from reference TRBV5-1 and TRBJ2-7, is KAGVTQTPRYLIKTRGQQVTLSCSPISGHRSVSWYQQTPGQGLQFLFEYFSETQRNKGNFPGRFSGRQFSNSRSEMNVSTLELGDSALYLCASSFAGVTYEQYFGPGTRLTVT.

A few counts support this clone. The V and J genes are TRBV9 and TRBJ1-2; D gene ambiguous. V dropped 4 bases and J dropped 2 bases, with 9 bases sitting between them. CDR1 and CDR2 (germline): SGDLS, YYNGEE. The CDR3 length is 13 residues. The CDR3 DNA reads TGTGCCAGCAGCCTCAGGTGGAACTATGGCTACACCTTC. Translation: CASSLRWNYGYTF.

The chain joins TRBV5-1 to TRBJ2-3; 9 bases map to TRBD2. With V trimmed by 1 base and J by 0 bases, 3 bases remained unmatched. The CDR3 is 16 amino acids. Germline CDR1 reads SGHRS; CDR2 reads YFSETQ. The CDR3 here is CASSLSAGGSTDTQYF. In DNA, the CDR3 is TGCGCCAGCAGCTTGTCAGCGGGAGGTAGCACAGATACGCAGTATTTT.

The table lists this clone with a few counts. The rearrangement uses TRBV4-1 and TRBJ1-1; perhaps TRBD1 as D (5 bases). CDR3 length: 16 amino acids. Trimming left V 1 base short and J 2 bases short, with 14 bases between. Germline assignment: CDR1 MGHRA and CDR2 YSYEKL. The CDR3 DNA reads TGCGCCAGCAGCCAAGCCTCGACAGAACCAAACACTGAAGCTTTCTTT. Translating it yields CASSQASTEPNTEAFF.

The V gene is TRBV19, the J gene TRBJ2-5; 7 nucleotides match TRBD2. The DNA matches TRBJ2-7 better at its end, which makes the J call doubtful. This CDR3 has 14 residues. In germline, CDR1 is LNHDA, CDR2 SQIVND (reference sequence). CDR3 in amino acids: CASSLGGLDYEQYF. CDR3 DNA sequence: TGTGCCAGTAGTTTAGGCGGACTAGACTACGAGCAGTACTTC.